One sample yielded the 22 T cell receptor beta chains listed below, sequenced in a study of blood T cell repertoires in COVID-19. Here immunoSEQ multiplex PCR was the method, and the copy in TCRdb shows in-frame clones only, minus some. The sample comprises 300,000 or so clones, around 90% of which are singletons, and over 3.5% rests with the top ten. The sequencing input was peripheral blood. The source is a woman in her thirties or forties with acute or convalescent COVID-19.

The chain recombines TRBV5-6 with TRBJ1-2; 12 bases align to TRBD1. The junction had 3 bases not matched to a gene; V was cut back by 0 bases and J by 3 bases. The CDR3 spans 16 residues. The germline V gene encodes CDR1 SGHDT and CDR2 YYEEEE. The CDR3 DNA reads TGTGCCAGCAGCTTGGAAGGGACAGGGGGCCACTATGGCTACACCTTC. It specifies CASSLEGTGGHYGYTF.

The chain is built from TRBV20-1 and TRBJ1-2; D not certain. This CDR3 contains 11 residues. Germline values: CDR1 DFQATT, CDR2 SNEGSKA (reference sequence). The V and J ends lost 6 bases and 7 bases respectively, with 12 bases between them. In DNA form, the CDR3 reads TGCAGTGCAGTGGGGAGTTCTGGCTACACCTTC. It yields the protein CSAVGSSGYTF.

This clone was counted a few times. This chain connects TRBV19 to TRBJ1-2, with D perhaps TRBD1 (6 bases). Germline V lookup: CDR1 LNHDA, CDR2 SQIVND (reference sequence). V was shortened by 6 bases and J by 0 bases, with 14 bases between the two germline ends. The CDR3 spans 15 residues. CDR3 in DNA: TGTGCCAGTAGGATGGACAGACCTCCTAACTATGGCTACACCTTC. Translation gives CASRMDRPPNYGYTF.

The count of this clone is one. This rearrangement joins TRBV5-6 to TRBJ1-1; 8 bases line up with TRBD1. Germline V gives CDR1 SGHDT, CDR2 YYEEEE. Losses at the gene ends were 3 bases for V and 0 bases for J; bases not matched to a gene: 1. The CDR3 covers 14 residues. The CDR3: CASSSTGVNTEAFF. The CDR3, as DNA: TGTGCCAGCAGCTCGACAGGGGTGAACACTGAAGCTTTCTTT.

V and J are TRBV6-1 and TRBJ2-1; D uncertain. This CDR3 is 10 amino acids long. Germline CDR1 MNHNS, CDR2 SASEGT. The V gene lost 1 base and the J gene lost 14 bases, with 6 bases spanning the gap. The CDR3 DNA sequence: TGTGCCAGCAGTGAAGGTCGAGAGTTCTTC. This encodes CASSEGREFF.

The rearrangement joins TRBV14 to TRBJ2-2, with TRBD2 identical over 11 bases. CDR3 length: 16 amino acids. The germline CDR1 and CDR2 sequences are SGHDN and FVKESK. The junction had 3 bases not matched to a gene; V was cut back by 2 bases and J by 4 bases. CDR3 in amino acids: CASSQRGLAATGELFF. CDR3 nucleotide sequence: TGTGCCAGCAGCCAAAGGGGACTAGCGGCCACCGGGGAGCTGTTTTTT.

This clone was recorded at least ten times. J is TRBJ2-1 and V is TRBV27; tentative D call: TRBD1 (6 bases). Trimming took 8 bases from V and 3 from J, leaving 14 bases between them. This CDR3 comprises 14 residues. CDR1 MNHEY and CDR2 SMNVEV come from the germline V gene (reference sequence). The chain's CDR3 is CASGSGAGYNEQFF. For the CDR3, the DNA is TGTGCCAGCGGATCAGGGGCCGGCTACAATGAGCAGTTCTTC.

The chain links TRBV30 to TRBJ1-2; 9 positions match TRBD1. The CDR3 spans 17 residues. J lost 0 bases, V lost 3 bases, and 11 bases had no gene match. Germline loops: CDR1 GTSNPN, CDR2 SVGIG (reference sequence). The CDR3: CAWSTGGGRSANYGYTF. The CDR3 DNA reads TGTGCCTGGAGCACAGGGGGCGGCAGGTCAGCTAACTATGGCTACACCTTC.

V and J are TRBV6-5 and TRBJ2-1, with TRBD2 identical over 7 bases. The germline CDR1 and CDR2 sequences are MNHEY and SVGAGI. The CDR3 covers 16 residues. V lost 4 bases to trimming and J lost 4 bases; unmatched junction nucleotides: 10. For the CDR3, the DNA is TGTGCCAGCAGTTTATTTGCGCGGGGGTATTACAATGAGCAGTTCTTC. This sequence encodes CASSLFARGYYNEQFF.

This chain connects TRBV19 to TRBJ1-1, with D tentatively TRBD1 (6 bases). Germline CDR1 LNHDA, CDR2 SQIVND (reference sequence). V lost 2 bases to trimming and J lost 0 bases, with 10 bases between them. The CDR3 has 15 residues. CDR3 sequence reads: CASSITRGLNTEAFF. CDR3 DNA sequence: TGTGCCAGTAGTATAACCAGGGGCCTGAACACTGAAGCTTTCTTT.

The chain joins TRBV5-1 to TRBJ1-4; possible D gene TRBD1, 6 bases. Germline CDR1 reads SGHRS; CDR2 reads YFSETQ. The CDR3 extends over 16 amino acids. The germline V and J ends were trimmed by 1 base and 0 bases, with 10 bases remaining between them. The CDR3 sequence: CASSLKAGATNEKLFF. The CDR3, as DNA: TGCGCCAGCAGCTTGAAGGCAGGGGCAACTAATGAAAAACTGTTTTTT.

The rearrangement links TRBV6-2 or TRBV6-3 to TRBJ1-2, with D maybe TRBD1 (6 bases). Germline V lookup: CDR1 MNHEY, CDR2 SVGEGT. Trimming cost V 2 bases and J 3 bases, with 13 bases left between them. CDR3 length: 15 amino acids. The CDR3 reads CASSYLSGVYYGYTF. As DNA, the CDR3 is TGTGCCAGCAGTTACCTCTCAGGGGTTTACTATGGCTACACCTTC.

The rearrangement joins TRBV5-5 to TRBJ1-2, with D perhaps TRBD1 (5 bases). Between the trimmed V and J ends, which lost 1 base and 3 bases, there was a span of 16 bases. The CDR3 consists of 16 residues. Germline V gene data show CDR1 as SGHKS and CDR2 as YYEKEE (reference sequence). The CDR3 sequence: CASSLLREGADYGYTF. CDR3 in DNA: TGTGCCAGCAGCTTGCTGCGTGAAGGGGCCGACTATGGCTACACCTTC.

This chain joins TRBV12-3 or TRBV12-4 and TRBJ1-4; no reliable D call. The V and J ends lost 5 bases and 3 bases respectively, with 7 bases between them. The CDR3 contains 13 residues. The CDR3 spells CASSREANEKLFF. Written as DNA, the CDR3 is TGTGCCAGCAGTCGAGAGGCTAATGAAAAACTGTTTTTT.

This chain connects TRBV3-1 (or the pseudogene TRBV3-2) to TRBJ2-7; D might be TRBD1 (5 bases). With 1 base removed from V and 6 bases from J, the gap between germline ends came to 13 bases. The V gene's germline CDR1 is LGHDT and CDR2 YNNKEL (reference sequence). The CDR3 loop spans 14 amino acids. This chain's CDR3 is CASSQVSRDGEQYV. CDR3 coding DNA: TGTGCCAGCAGCCAAGTTTCCAGGGATGGCGAGCAGTACGTC.

The chain recombines TRBV7-6 with TRBJ2-3, with 7 bases lining up with TRBD2. Trimming took 5 bases from V and 1 from J; bases not matched to a gene: 6. Germline V gene lookup returns CDR1 SGHVS and CDR2 FNYEAQ. The CDR3 has 15 residues. CDR3 sequence (DNA): TGTGCCAGCAGCCCAGGAGCGGGGCGCACAGATACGCAGTATTTT. Translation: CASSPGAGRTDTQYF.

The table lists this clone with a count of one. The V call is TRBV2, the J call TRBJ2-5; a possible D gene is TRBD2 (7 bases). In germline, CDR1 is SNHLY, CDR2 FYNNEI. This CDR3 is 14 amino acids long. Between the trimmed V and J ends, which lost 4 bases and 5 bases, there was a span of 14 bases. CDR3 sequence: CASSGGHSGETQYF. The CDR3 nucleotides are TGTGCCAGCAGTGGGGGGCATAGCGGGGAGACCCAGTACTTC. Full variable domain (remainder filled in from reference TRBV2 and TRBJ2-5): EPEVTQTPSHQVTQMGQEVILRCVPISNHLYFYWYRQILGQKVEFLVSFYNNEISEKSEIFDDQFSVERPDGSNFTLKIRSTKLEDSAMYFCASSGGHSGETQYFGPGTRLLVL.

The rearrangement links TRBV27 to TRBJ2-1; 14 bases are a match to TRBD2. Germline lookup yields CDR1 MNHEY and CDR2 SMNVEV (reference sequence). The J segment lost 6 bases and the V segment lost 6 bases, leaving 7 bases of the junction unmatched. CDR3 length equals 16 residues. CDR3 bases: TGTGCCAGCAGGGTGACTAGCGGGGGGGACGGCAATGAGCAGTTCTTC. Translated: CASRVTSGGDGNEQFF.

The chain carries TRBV4-1 and TRBJ1-2; D perhaps matches TRBD1 (5 bases). The germline CDR1 and CDR2 sequences are MGHRA and YSYEKL. The V end lost 1 base, the J end lost 4 bases, and 19 bases lay between the germline ends. The CDR3 totals 17 residues. CDR3: CASSQVPGVGGFYGYTF. CDR3 in DNA: TGCGCCAGCAGCCAAGTTCCGGGGGTTGGGGGATTCTATGGCTACACCTTC.

The V and J genes are TRBV14 and TRBJ1-3; TRBD1 might be the D (5 bases). The CDR3 covers 18 residues. Germline lookup yields CDR1 SGHDN and CDR2 FVKESK. The ends were cut back, 0 bases at V and 0 bases at J, with 15 bases in the middle. This CDR3 is CASSQEGRQPFSGNTIYF. Written as DNA, the CDR3 is TGTGCCAGCAGCCAAGAGGGTAGACAGCCGTTCTCTGGAAACACCATATATTTT.

On this clone itself: Its ends do not fully match the called genes, so a read error is possible. This chain joins TRBV2 and TRBJ1-3; D is unclear. Germline CDR1 reads SNHLY; CDR2 reads FYNNEI. This CDR3 contains 14 residues. DNA of the CDR3: TGTGCCAGCACTGAACTTAGCCAAGGAAACACCATATATTTT. The encoded protein is CASTELSQGNTIYF. Complete variable domain (other parts from reference TRBV2 and TRBJ1-3): EPEVTQTPSHQVTQMGQEVILRCVPISNHLYFYWYRQILGQKVEFLVSFYNNEISEKSEIFDDQFSVERPDGSNFTLKIRSTKLEDSAMYFCASTELSQGNTIYFGEGSWLTVV.

This chain connects TRBV9 to TRBJ2-1, with 12 positions matching TRBD2. Germline lookup yields CDR1 SGDLS and CDR2 YYNGEE. With 4 bases clipped from V and 5 bases from J, the junction kept 4 bases outside the gene matches. The length of the CDR3 is 15 residues. CDR3 amino acids: CASSKRLAGDNEQFF. CDR3 nucleotide sequence: TGTGCCAGCAGCAAGAGACTAGCGGGGGACAATGAGCAGTTCTTC.